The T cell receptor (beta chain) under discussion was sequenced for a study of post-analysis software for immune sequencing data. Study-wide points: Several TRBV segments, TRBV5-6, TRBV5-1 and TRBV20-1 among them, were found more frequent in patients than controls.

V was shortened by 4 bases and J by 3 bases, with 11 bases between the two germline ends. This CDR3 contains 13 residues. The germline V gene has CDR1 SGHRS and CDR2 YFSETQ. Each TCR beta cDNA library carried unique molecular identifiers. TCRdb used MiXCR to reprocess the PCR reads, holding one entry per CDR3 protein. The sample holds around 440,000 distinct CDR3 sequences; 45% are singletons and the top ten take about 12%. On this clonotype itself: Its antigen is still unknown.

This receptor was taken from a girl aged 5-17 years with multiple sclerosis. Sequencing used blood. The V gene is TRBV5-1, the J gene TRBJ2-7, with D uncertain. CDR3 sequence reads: CASSITADYEQYF. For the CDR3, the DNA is TGCGCCAGCAGCATAACAGCTGACTACGAGCAGTACTTC.